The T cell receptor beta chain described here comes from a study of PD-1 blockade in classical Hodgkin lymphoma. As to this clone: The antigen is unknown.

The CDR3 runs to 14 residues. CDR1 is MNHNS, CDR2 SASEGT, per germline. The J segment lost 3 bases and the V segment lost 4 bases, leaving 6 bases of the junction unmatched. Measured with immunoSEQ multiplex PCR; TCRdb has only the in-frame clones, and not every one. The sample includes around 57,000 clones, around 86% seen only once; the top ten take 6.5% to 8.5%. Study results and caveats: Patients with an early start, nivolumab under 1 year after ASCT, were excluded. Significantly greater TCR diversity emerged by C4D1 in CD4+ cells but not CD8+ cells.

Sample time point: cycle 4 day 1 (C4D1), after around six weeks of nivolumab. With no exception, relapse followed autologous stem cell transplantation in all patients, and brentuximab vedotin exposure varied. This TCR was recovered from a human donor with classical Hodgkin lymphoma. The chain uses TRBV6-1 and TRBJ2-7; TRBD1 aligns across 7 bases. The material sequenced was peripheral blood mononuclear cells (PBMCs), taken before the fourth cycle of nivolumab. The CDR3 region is CASSVWTGLYEQYF. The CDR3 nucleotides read TGTGCCAGCAGTGTGTGGACAGGACTCTACGAGCAGTACTTC.